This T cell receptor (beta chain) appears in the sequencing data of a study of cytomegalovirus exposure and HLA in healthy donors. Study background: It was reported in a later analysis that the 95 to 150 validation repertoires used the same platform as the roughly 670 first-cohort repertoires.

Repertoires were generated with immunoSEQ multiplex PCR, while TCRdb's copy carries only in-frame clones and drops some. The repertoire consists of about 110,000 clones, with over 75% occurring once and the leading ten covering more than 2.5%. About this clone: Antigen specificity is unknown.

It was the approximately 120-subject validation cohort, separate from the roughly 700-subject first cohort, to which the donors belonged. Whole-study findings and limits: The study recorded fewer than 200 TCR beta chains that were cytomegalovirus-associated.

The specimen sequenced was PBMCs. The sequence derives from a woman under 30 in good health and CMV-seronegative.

In DNA form, the CDR3 reads TGTGCCAGCACGTTCAGAGGTGAGCAGTTCTTC. Translating gives CASTFRGEQFF. The chain employs TRBV5-4 and TRBJ2-1; D unclear. CDR3 length: 11 residues. Trimming pared 6 bases from V and 9 bases from J, leaving 10 bases between. Germline V gives CDR1 SGHNT, CDR2 YYREEE (reference sequence).